These 20 T cell receptor beta chains came from one sample sequenced in a study of T-cell reconstitution after alpha-beta-depleted transplantation in children. Preparing the TCRbeta library involved the use of unique molecular identifiers. Using its own MiXCR run on the PCR reads, TCRdb lists one record per CDR3 protein. This table holds fewer than 550,000 distinct CDR3 sequences, roughly 10% found once. This material consisted of PBMCs, taken before TCRalphabeta/CD19-depleted stem cell transplant. The receptors come from a child under 10 years old with inherited bone marrow failure, due to receive a stem cell transplant.

This clonotype was recorded at least ten times. V usage is TRBV9 and J usage is TRBJ2-7; possibly TRBD1 or TRBD2 for D (5 bases each). From germline, CDR1 is SGDLS and CDR2 YYNGEE. The CDR3 spans 14 residues. Trimming took off 3 bases at V and 6 bases at J, with 16 bases between the two ends. The chain's CDR3 is CASSADLSGGEQYF. CDR3 coding DNA: TGTGCCAGCAGCGCCGACCTCTCTGGGGGCGAGCAGTACTTC. The whole variable domain, filled in from reference TRBV9 and TRBJ2-7, reads DSGVTQTPKHLITATGQRVTLRCSPRSGDLSVYWYQQSLDQGLQFLIQYYNGEERAKGNILERFSAQQFPDLHSELNLSSLELGDSALYFCASSADLSGGEQYFGPGTRLTVT.

This clonotype has ten or more counts. V and J are TRBV29-1 and TRBJ2-1, with 11 bases aligning to TRBD2. Germline V gives CDR1 SQVTM, CDR2 ANQGSEA. V was clipped by 3 bases and J by 0 bases; unmatched bases: 4. This CDR3 contains 16 residues. This CDR3 is CSVDLSGRASYNEQFF. The CDR3 coding sequence is TGCAGCGTTGACCTTAGCGGGAGGGCCTCCTACAATGAGCAGTTCTTC.

This sequence joins TRBV18 and TRBJ2-1; TRBD2 matches at 10 bases. The CDR3 spans 15 residues. Germline values: CDR1 KGHSH, CDR2 LQKENI. With V trimmed by 2 bases and J by 5 bases, 3 bases remained unmatched. In nucleotides, the CDR3 is TGTGCCAGCTCACCAGCTAGCGGGGGAAACAATGAGCAGTTCTTC. Translated: CASSPASGGNNEQFF. Supplemented by reference TRBV18 and TRBJ2-1, the full variable domain reads NAGVMQNPRHLVRRRGQEARLRCSPMKGHSHVYWYRQLPEEGLKFMVYLQKENIIDESGMPKERFSAEFPKEGPSILRIQQVVRGDSAAYFCASSPASGGNNEQFFGPGTRLTVL.

This clonotype has ten or more counts. The rearrangement uses TRBV30 and TRBJ2-3; no definite D call. V lost 5 bases to trimming and J lost 1 base, with 7 bases between them. The germline CDR1 and CDR2 sequences are GTSNPN and SVGIG (reference sequence). The CDR3 is 12 residues long. The CDR3 reads CAWAPRTDTQYF. DNA for the CDR3: TGTGCCTGGGCCCCCCGCACAGATACGCAGTATTTT. The full variable domain, its missing parts supplied by reference TRBV30 and TRBJ2-3, is SQTIHQWPATLVQPVGSPLSLECTVEGTSNPNLYWYRQAAGRGLQLLFYSVGIGQISSEVPQNLSASRPQDRQFILSSKKLLLSDSGFYLCAWAPRTDTQYFGPGTRLTVL.

This clonotype occurred many times. The chain joins TRBV12-3 or TRBV12-4 to TRBJ2-1; D is unresolved. V was shortened by 6 bases and J by 7 bases, with 7 bases between the two germline ends. There are 11 residues in the CDR3. CDR3 in amino acids: CASSPWNEQFF. The CDR3 DNA follows: TGTGCCAGCAGCCCGTGGAATGAGCAGTTCTTC.

This clonotype came up many times. This rearrangement joins TRBV3-1 to TRBJ2-3; D may correspond to TRBD1 or TRBD2 (5 bases each). This CDR3 has 12 amino acids. Deletions cut 2 bases from V and 11 bases from J, with 11 bases between. In germline, CDR1 is LGHDT, CDR2 YNNKEL (reference sequence). The CDR3 region has the DNA TGTGCCAGCAGCCAACAGGGCCGGGGGCAGTATTTT. Protein sequence: CASSQQGRGQYF.

This clonotype was seen only a few times. This chain connects TRBV20-1 to TRBJ2-1, with D possibly being TRBD2 (6 bases). The CDR3 covers 13 residues. The ends were cut back, 6 bases at V and 6 bases at J, with 15 bases in the middle. Germline V gives CDR1 DFQATT, CDR2 SNEGSKA (reference sequence). For the CDR3, the DNA is TGCAGTGCCCAGACTAGAACCTTCAATGAGCAGTTCTTC. This gives the protein CSAQTRTFNEQFF.

This clonotype has a count of ten or more. J is TRBJ2-5 and V is TRBV9, with D perhaps being TRBD1 or TRBD2 (6 bases each). Deletions cut 0 bases from V and 5 bases from J, with 11 bases between. The CDR3 loop spans 14 amino acids. Germline CDR1 SGDLS, CDR2 YYNGEE. The CDR3 loop reads CASSVASGAETQYF. The CDR3 DNA sequence: TGTGCCAGCAGCGTAGCATCGGGGGCGGAGACCCAGTACTTC.

This sequence joins TRBV5-1 and TRBJ2-1, with TRBD2 matching over 8 bases. Per germline, CDR1 SGHRS and CDR2 YFSETQ. V shed 5 bases and J 2 bases; nucleotides not matched to a gene: 6. There are 15 residues in the CDR3. In DNA, the CDR3 is TGCGCCAGCAGTCCCAGCGGGAGCGCCTACAATGAGCAGTTCTTC. Residues: CASSPSGSAYNEQFF.

This clonotype showed up many times. This chain connects TRBV5-1 to TRBJ1-1, with D possibly TRBD1 on 5 matching bases. The CDR3 is 14 amino acids. V was shortened by 9 bases and J by 3 bases, with 18 bases between the two germline ends. Germline-derived CDR1 and CDR2 are SGHRS and YFSETQ. In DNA form, the CDR3 reads TGCGCCATCAGACTAACGTTAGGGGACACTGAAGCTTTCTTT. This gives the protein CAIRLTLGDTEAFF. The variable domain in full, with the rest retrieved from reference TRBV5-1 and TRBJ1-1, is KAGVTQTPRYLIKTRGQQVTLSCSPISGHRSVSWYQQTPGQGLQFLFEYFSETQRNKGNFPGRFSGRQFSNSRSEMNVSTLELGDSALYLCAIRLTLGDTEAFFGQGTRLTVV.

V gene TRBV7-9 combines with J gene TRBJ2-7; no definite D call. This CDR3 has 16 residues. Germline-derived CDR1 and CDR2 are SEHNR and FQNEAQ (reference sequence). The V end lost 3 bases, the J end lost 5 bases, and 20 bases lay between the germline ends. In DNA form, the CDR3 reads TGTGCCAGCAGCTTCAGTCGTTTGCCAGATGAAGACGAGCAGTACTTC. The encoded protein is CASSFSRLPDEDEQYF.

This clonotype was recorded at least ten times. This CDR3 is CSVVCETGELFF. CDR3 DNA: TGCAGCGTTGTGTGCGAAACCGGGGAGCTGTTTTTT. The chain combines TRBV29-1 with TRBJ2-2; no clear D. Trimming cost V 4 bases and J 5 bases, with 8 bases left between them. The CDR3 is made up of 12 amino acids. Per germline, CDR1 SQVTM and CDR2 ANQGSEA.

The chain recombines TRBV2 with TRBJ2-2; no clear D. V was trimmed by 7 bases and J by 0 bases, leaving 6 bases between them. The length of the CDR3 is 13 residues. The germline V gene encodes CDR1 SNHLY and CDR2 FYNNEI. Written as DNA, the CDR3 is TGTGCCAGCAACCTCGCGAACACCGGGGAGCTGTTTTTT. It codes for CASNLANTGELFF.

At least ten counts were recorded for this clonotype. The chain is built from TRBV12-3 or TRBV12-4 and TRBJ1-2; no clear D. V gave up 2 bases and J gave up 1 base, with 8 bases separating them. CDR3 length: 14 amino acids. The CDR3: CASSLLTSNYGYTF. DNA for the CDR3: TGTGCCAGCAGTTTACTGACTAGTAACTATGGCTACACCTTC.

This clonotype was observed a single time. The rearrangement links TRBV15 to TRBJ2-1; no clear D. Trimming removed 0 bases at V and 7 bases at J, with 7 bases between. The CDR3 extends over 13 amino acids. Germline V gives CDR1 LNHNV, CDR2 YYDKDF (reference sequence). CDR3 in DNA: TGTGCCACCAGCAGAGATTGGGGAAATGAGCAGTTCTTC. Protein product: CATSRDWGNEQFF.

This clonotype has at least ten counts. The rearrangement links TRBV7-8 to TRBJ2-1; no clear D. The CDR3 spans 13 residues. V was pared by 5 bases and J by 8 bases, with 13 bases between. Germline values: CDR1 SGHVS, CDR2 FQNEAQ. CDR3 amino acids: CASSPGPWDEQFF. The CDR3 region has the DNA TGTGCCAGCAGCCCTGGACCCTGGGATGAGCAGTTCTTC.

This clonotype was counted many times. The chain uses TRBV7-8 and TRBJ1-6, with D unresolved. The CDR3 spans 14 residues. CDR1 SGHVS and CDR2 FQNEAQ come from the germline V gene. V lost 5 bases, J lost 8 bases, and 13 bases lay in between. The CDR3 sequence: CASSPGGVDSPLHF. CDR3 coding DNA: TGTGCCAGCAGCCCCGGCGGGGTGGATTCACCCCTCCACTTT.

Notes on this clonotype: A read error may account for a junction end that differs from germline. This rearrangement joins TRBV20-1 to TRBJ2-3; 8 bases are a match to TRBD2. The CDR3 contains 17 residues. CDR1 DFQATT and CDR2 SNEGSKA come from the germline V gene (reference sequence). Here the CDR3 reads CCARELGASGYTDTQYF. The CDR3 nucleotides read TGCTGTGCTAGAGAATTGGGAGCTAGCGGGTACACAGATACGCAGTATTTT.

This clonotype was observed many times. This chain joins TRBV10-3 and TRBJ2-2; D might be TRBD2 (6 bases). The CDR3 runs to 14 residues. The germline V and J ends were trimmed by 11 bases and 1 base, with 14 bases remaining between them. From germline, CDR1 is ENHRY and CDR2 SYGVKD. CDR3 nucleotides: TGTGCCGCCAACGGGGGAGAGAACACCGGGGAGCTGTTTTTT. Translating gives CAANGGENTGELFF.

This clonotype was detected ten times or more. The V call is TRBV6-5, the J call TRBJ2-3; maybe TRBD2 (6 bases). CDR1 and CDR2 (germline): MNHEY, SVGAGI. V gave up 1 base and J gave up 4 bases, with 12 bases separating them. The CDR3 contains 15 residues. In DNA, the CDR3 is TGTGCCAGCAGTTACTGGGCGGGAAGGTCAGATACGCAGTATTTT. It codes for CASSYWAGRSDTQYF.